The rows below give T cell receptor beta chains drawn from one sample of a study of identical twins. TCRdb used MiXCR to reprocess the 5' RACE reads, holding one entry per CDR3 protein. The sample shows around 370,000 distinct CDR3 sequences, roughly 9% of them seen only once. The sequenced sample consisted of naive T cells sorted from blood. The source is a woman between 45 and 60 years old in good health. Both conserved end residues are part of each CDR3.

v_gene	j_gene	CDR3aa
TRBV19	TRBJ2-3	CASKTSGTGEHTQYF
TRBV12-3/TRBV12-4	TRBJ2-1	CASRPGTYYNEQFF
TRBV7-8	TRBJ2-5	CASSLRREVSETQYF
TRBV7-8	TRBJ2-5	CASRRLAGGLQETQYF
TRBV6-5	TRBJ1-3	CASSAWESGGNTIYF
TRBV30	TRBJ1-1	CAWNRDLNTEAFF
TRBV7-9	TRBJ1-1	CASSSVLNTEAFF
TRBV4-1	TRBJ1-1	CASSHPGQGSEAFF
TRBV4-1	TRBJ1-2	CASSRIGDTSYGYTF
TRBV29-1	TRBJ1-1	CSVEPGDSNTEAFF
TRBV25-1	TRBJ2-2	CASRGQGDTGELFF
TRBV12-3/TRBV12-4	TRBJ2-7	CASSSGYEQYF
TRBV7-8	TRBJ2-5	CASNSGREGEETQYF
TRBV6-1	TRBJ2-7	CASSEGFSYEQYF
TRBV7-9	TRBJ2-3	CASREPGDTQYF
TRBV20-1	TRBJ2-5	CSARVSQQQETQYF
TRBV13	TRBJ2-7	CASSLVAGEGEQYF
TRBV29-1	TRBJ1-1	CSVYIQGSTEAFF
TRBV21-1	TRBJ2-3	CASNRDLGDSNTDTQYF
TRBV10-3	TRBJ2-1	CAIGITSGRAGNEQFF
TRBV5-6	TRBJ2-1	CASSLVVDGNEQFF
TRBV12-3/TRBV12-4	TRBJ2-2	CASSSRVGNSGELFF
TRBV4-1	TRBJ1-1	CASSQVWQGSGTEAFF
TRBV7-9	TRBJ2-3	CASSLIGHTQYF
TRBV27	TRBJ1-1	CASSTGNTEAFF
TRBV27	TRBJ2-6	CASSDTDRGASANVLTF
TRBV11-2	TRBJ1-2	CASSLELSGYTF
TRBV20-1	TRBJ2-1	CSASSGALYNEQFF
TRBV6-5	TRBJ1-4	CASSYSTVTNEKLFF
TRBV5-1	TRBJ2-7	CASSSGLAPSEQYF
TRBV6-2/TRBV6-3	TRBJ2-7	CASGATWTSGRYEQYF
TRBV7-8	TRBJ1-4	CASSPIQGAGIEKLFF
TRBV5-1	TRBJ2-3	CASSTRQGGLTDTQYF
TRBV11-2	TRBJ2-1	CASSSIAGLNNEQFF
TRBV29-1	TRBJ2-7	CSVAPSGRAYEQYF
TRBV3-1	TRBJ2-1	CASSQAGGLEQFF
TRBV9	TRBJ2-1	CASSETGGLRSYNEQFF
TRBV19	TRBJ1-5	CASSIEAGGAEPQHF
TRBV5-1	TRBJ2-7	CASRAGTVYEQYF
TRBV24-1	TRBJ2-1	CATSGLAGDEQFF
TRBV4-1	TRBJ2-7	CASSQGGTATYEQYF
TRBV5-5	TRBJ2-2	CASSLRGTASNTGELFF
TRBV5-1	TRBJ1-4	CASSLTNTNEKLFF
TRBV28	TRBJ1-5	CASSLWADRDSTNQPQHF
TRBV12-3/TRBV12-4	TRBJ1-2	CASSGLAPNYGYTF
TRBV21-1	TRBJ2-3	CASRYASGTGASTDTQYF
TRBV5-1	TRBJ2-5	CASSLVGLAGPPRLIQETQYF